This note documents a single TCR beta chain sequence. The data derive from a study of blood T cell repertoires in COVID-19. About the research overall: Sites in the United States, Italy and Spain provided acute and convalescent COVID-19 samples. Sources were T cells, B-cell-depleted T cells, or PBMCs; the material itself was cDNA or gDNA.

V was pared by 6 bases and J by 4 bases, with 10 bases of the junction left unmatched. Per the germline V gene, CDR1 is SSHAT and CDR2 is FNYEAQ (reference sequence). The CDR3 has 16 amino acids. Authors' data handling: The assay estimated nucleated cells by amplifying reference gene primers. TCRdb keeps only in-frame clones here, not all; method: immunoSEQ multiplex PCR. The V and J calls and clone size were taken over from that table, and D and trimming were inferred from the DNA. The data show tens of thousands of clones, with 82% seen just once and around 9.3% held by the top ten. Sequenced material: peripheral blood. The sequence came from a human donor in a cohort sampled during active COVID-19. The genes are TRBV7-7 and TRBJ2-2, with TRBD2 matching over 8 bases. This chain's CDR3 is CASSPGGWTGTGELFF. In nucleotides, the CDR3 is TGTGCCAGCAGTCCGGGGGGGTGGACGGGCACCGGGGAGCTGTTTTTT.